This T cell receptor (beta chain) was documented in a study of shared clonotypes between healthy human individuals. This table comes from immunoSEQ multiplex PCR, and its TCRdb copy is limited to in-frame clones, with some not included. Of 950,000 to 1,100,000 clones listed, 75% to 80% are singletons. Trimming shortened V by 8 bases and J by 1 base, and 11 bases separated the two germline ends. Germline V gene data show CDR1 as SGHVS and CDR2 as FNYEAQ. The CDR3 runs 13 residues. This clonotype originated in a man between 18 and 29 years old in good health. Some clones in this sample may be carry-over from other donors' samples. Material for sequencing was memory CD4+ T cells from PBMCs. The sample's subset: CD45RA-negative fraction. This rearrangement joins TRBV7-6 to TRBJ1-1, with D maybe TRBD1 (5 bases). For the CDR3, the DNA is TGTGCCAGCGGCAGAGGACAGAACACTGAAGCTTTCTTT. Translated: CASGRGQNTEAFF.